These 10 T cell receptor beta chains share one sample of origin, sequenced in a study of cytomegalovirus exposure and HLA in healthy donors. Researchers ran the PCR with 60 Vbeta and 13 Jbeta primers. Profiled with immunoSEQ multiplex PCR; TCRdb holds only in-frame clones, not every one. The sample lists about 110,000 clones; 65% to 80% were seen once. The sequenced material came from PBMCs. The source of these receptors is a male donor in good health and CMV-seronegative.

Written as DNA, the CDR3 is TGTGCCAGCCGCGGACAGGGACCCGTCAATGAGCAGTTCTTC. Its translation is CASRGQGPVNEQFF. The chain joins TRBV28 to TRBJ2-1; 8 nucleotides align to TRBD1. V gave up 8 bases and J gave up 6 bases; unmatched junction bases: 9. CDR3 size: 14 residues. Germline CDR1 reads MDHEN; CDR2 reads SYDVKM.

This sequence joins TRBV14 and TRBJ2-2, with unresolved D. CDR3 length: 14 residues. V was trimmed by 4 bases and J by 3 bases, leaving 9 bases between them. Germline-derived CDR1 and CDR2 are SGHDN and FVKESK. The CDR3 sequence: CASSLGSDTGELFF. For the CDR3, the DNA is TGTGCCAGCAGCCTCGGGTCCGACACCGGGGAGCTGTTTTTT.

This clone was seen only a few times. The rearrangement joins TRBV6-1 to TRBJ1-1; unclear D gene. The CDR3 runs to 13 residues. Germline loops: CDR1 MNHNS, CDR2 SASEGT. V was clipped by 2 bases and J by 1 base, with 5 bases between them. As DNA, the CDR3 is TGTGCCAGCAGTGAAACAAGGAACACTGAAGCTTTCTTT. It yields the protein CASSETRNTEAFF.

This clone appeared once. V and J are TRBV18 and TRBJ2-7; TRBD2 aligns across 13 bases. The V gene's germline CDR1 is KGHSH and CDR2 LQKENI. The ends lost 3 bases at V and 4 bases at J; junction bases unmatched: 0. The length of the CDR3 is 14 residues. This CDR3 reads CASSPGLAGYEQYF. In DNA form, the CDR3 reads TGTGCCAGCTCACCGGGACTAGCGGGATACGAGCAGTACTTC.

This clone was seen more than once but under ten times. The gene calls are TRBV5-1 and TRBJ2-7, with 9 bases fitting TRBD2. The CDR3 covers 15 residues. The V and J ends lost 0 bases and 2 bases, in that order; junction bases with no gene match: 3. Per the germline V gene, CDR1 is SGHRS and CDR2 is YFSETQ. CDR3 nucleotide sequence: TGCGCCAGCAGCTTGGAACTAGCGGGCGCCTACGAGCAGTACTTC. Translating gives CASSLELAGAYEQYF.

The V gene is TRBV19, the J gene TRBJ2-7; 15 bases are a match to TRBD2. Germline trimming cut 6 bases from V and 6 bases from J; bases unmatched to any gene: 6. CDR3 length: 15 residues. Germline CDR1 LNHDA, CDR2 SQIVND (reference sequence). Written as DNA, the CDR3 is TGTGCCAGTAGGGGACTAGCGGGAGGAGAGGGCGAGCAGTACTTC. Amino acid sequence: CASRGLAGGEGEQYF.

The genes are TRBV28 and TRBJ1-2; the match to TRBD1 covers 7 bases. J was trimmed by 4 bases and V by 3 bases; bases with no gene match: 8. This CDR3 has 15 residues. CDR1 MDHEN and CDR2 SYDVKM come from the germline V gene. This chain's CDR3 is CASSLGVKGAYGYTF. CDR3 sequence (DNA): TGTGCCAGCAGTTTGGGAGTCAAGGGGGCCTATGGCTACACCTTC.

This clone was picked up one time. The CDR3 is CASSGTHYNEQFF. As DNA, the CDR3 is TGTGCCAGCAGCGGGACTCATTACAATGAGCAGTTCTTC. V gene TRBV9 combines with J gene TRBJ2-1, with D maybe TRBD2 (5 bases). The ends were cut back, 3 bases at V and 4 bases at J, with 8 bases in the middle. This CDR3 contains 13 residues. The germline gives CDR1 SGDLS, CDR2 YYNGEE.

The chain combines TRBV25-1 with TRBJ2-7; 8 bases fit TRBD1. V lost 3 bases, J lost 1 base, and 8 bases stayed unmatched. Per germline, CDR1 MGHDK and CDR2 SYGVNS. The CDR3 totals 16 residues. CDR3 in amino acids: CASSDSPGQGSYEQYF. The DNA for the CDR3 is TGTGCCAGCAGTGACTCGCCCGGACAGGGATCCTACGAGCAGTACTTC.

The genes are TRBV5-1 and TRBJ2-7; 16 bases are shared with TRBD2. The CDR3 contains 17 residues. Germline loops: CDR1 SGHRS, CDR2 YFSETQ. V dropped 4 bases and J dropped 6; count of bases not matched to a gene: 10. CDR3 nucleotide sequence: TGCGCCAGCAGCGGGGGACTAGCGGGAGGGGGCAAGGTCGAGCAGTACTTC. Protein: CASSGGLAGGGKVEQYF.